These 14 T cell receptor beta chains were sequenced from one sample in a study of CD8 T cells in Susac syndrome. Random hexamers served to reverse transcribe roughly 0.5 to 1 ug RNA. TCRdb recomputed calls from the immunoSEQ multiplex PCR reads with MiXCR, one row per CDR3 protein. The sample has 200,000 to 300,000 distinct CDR3 sequences; 85% to 95% are singletons. Sequenced: CD4+ T cells from PBMCs. Receptor source: a human donor with multiple sclerosis.

The chain combines TRBV20-1 with TRBJ2-5, with D perhaps TRBD1 (6 bases). Germline-derived CDR1 and CDR2 are DFQATT and SNEGSKA (reference sequence). V gave up 3 bases and J gave up 3 bases, with 11 bases separating them. This CDR3 is 13 amino acids long. Here the CDR3 DNA reads TGCAGTGCTAGTGGACAGAGGAAAGAGACCCAGTACTTC. It codes for CSASGQRKETQYF.

The chain employs TRBV9 and TRBJ1-1; the D is unclear. Germline V gene lookup returns CDR1 SGDLS and CDR2 YYNGEE. There are 18 residues in the CDR3. The V end lost 0 bases, the J end lost 1 base, and 19 bases lay between the germline ends. CDR3 sequence reads: CASSVGPTEEGGNTEAFF. As DNA, the CDR3 is TGTGCCAGCAGCGTAGGTCCCACAGAGGAGGGTGGGAACACTGAAGCTTTCTTT.

The J gene is TRBJ2-7, the V gene TRBV11-3; 14 bases line up with TRBD2. CDR1 SGHNT and CDR2 YENEEA come from the germline V gene. V shed 4 bases and J 6 bases; nucleotides not matched to a gene: 2. The CDR3 runs to 14 residues. The CDR3 DNA reads TGTGCCAGCAGCTCCGGGACTAGCGGGGGCGAGCAGTACGTC. Its protein is CASSSGTSGGEQYV.

The chain has TRBV5-4 and TRBJ2-7; TRBD1 might be the D (5 bases). The germline V gene has CDR1 SGHNT and CDR2 YYREEE (reference sequence). The CDR3 covers 14 residues. The V and J ends lost 3 bases and 2 bases respectively, with 12 bases between them. The DNA for the CDR3 is TGTGCCAGCAGCTCAGGGATATATCCCTACGAGCAGTACTTC. The encoded protein is CASSSGIYPYEQYF. Variable domain in full (rest from reference TRBV5-4 and TRBJ2-7): ETGVTQSPTHLIKTRGQQVTLRCSSQSGHNTVSWYQQALGQGPQFIFQYYREEENGRGNFPPRFSGLQFPNYSSELNVNALELDDSALYLCASSSGIYPYEQYFGPGTRLTVT.

V gene TRBV4-1 combines with J gene TRBJ1-4; tentatively, D is TRBD1 (6 bases). Trimming stripped 4 bases from V and 6 bases from J, with 15 bases between. The CDR3 has 15 amino acids. The germline V gene encodes CDR1 MGHRA and CDR2 YSYEKL. CDR3 region: CASSPTGNGYEKLFF. In DNA, the CDR3 is TGCGCCAGCAGCCCCACAGGGAACGGGTATGAAAAACTGTTTTTT.

This chain links TRBV6-6 with TRBJ2-3, with 9 bases that match TRBD2. Trimming removed 5 bases from V and 7 bases from J; junction bases left unmatched: 10. The CDR3 is made up of 15 amino acids. Germline V gene lookup returns CDR1 MNHNY and CDR2 SVGAGI (reference sequence). The CDR3 protein is CASSVGAGGANTQYF. CDR3 in DNA: TGTGCCAGCAGTGTCGGGGCGGGGGGGGCTAATACGCAGTATTTT.

The chain carries TRBV28 and TRBJ1-1, with 9 bases identical to TRBD1. CDR3 length: 20 residues. Germline V gene sequence: CDR1 MDHEN, CDR2 SYDVKM. V lost 7 bases and J lost 0; bases outside the gene matches: 21. The CDR3 DNA follows: TGTGCCAGCACCCTGGACAGGGACTTCTCACAGGGGGCAGTGAACACTGAAGCTTTCTTT. Protein: CASTLDRDFSQGAVNTEAFF. The variable domain in full, with the rest retrieved from reference TRBV28 and TRBJ1-1, is DVKVTQSSRYLVKRTGEKVFLECVQDMDHENMFWYRQDPGLGLRLIYFSYDVKMKEKGDIPEGYSVSREKKERFSLILESASTNQTSMYLCASTLDRDFSQGAVNTEAFFGQGTRLTVV.

This chain links TRBV10-3 with TRBJ2-5; no firm D call. Germline-derived CDR1 and CDR2 are ENHRY and SYGVKD. Trimming left V 8 bases short and J 2 bases short, with 15 bases between. This CDR3 spans 14 amino acids. The CDR3 region is CAIAAARIQETQYF. The CDR3 bases are TGTGCCATCGCGGCAGCCAGAATACAAGAGACCCAGTACTTC.

The V gene is TRBV27, the J gene TRBJ1-6; no definite D call. Germline values: CDR1 MNHEY, CDR2 SMNVEV (reference sequence). CDR3 length: 11 residues. V shed 7 bases and J shed 14 bases, with 12 bases lying between them. The CDR3 is CASKDGGALHF. CDR3 nucleotide sequence: TGTGCCAGCAAGGACGGCGGAGCCCTCCACTTT.

The V gene is TRBV7-3, the J gene TRBJ2-1; 8 nucleotides line up with TRBD2. The CDR3 spans 16 residues. Germline-derived CDR1 and CDR2 are SGHTA and FQGTGA. V lost 3 bases to trimming and J lost 3 bases; unmatched junction nucleotides: 7. This chain's CDR3 is CASSLGSGGGYNEQFF. The DNA for the CDR3 is TGTGCCAGCAGCTTGGGTTCGGGGGGGGGCTACAATGAGCAGTTCTTC. Full variable domain (outside the CDR3, taken from reference TRBV7-3 and TRBJ2-1): GAGVSQTPSNKVTEKGKYVELRCDPISGHTALYWYRQSLGQGPEFLIYFQGTGAADDSGLPNDRFFAVRPEGSVSTLKIQRTERGDSAVYLCASSLGSGGGYNEQFFGPGTRLTVL.

This sequence joins TRBV28 and TRBJ2-3; D possibly corresponds to TRBD1 (5 bases). V was trimmed by 7 bases and J by 2 bases, leaving 16 bases between them. Germline V gene data show CDR1 as MDHEN and CDR2 as SYDVKM. The CDR3 contains 15 residues. The CDR3 is CASTPVQGPTDTQYF. DNA of the CDR3: TGTGCCAGCACCCCCGTCCAGGGCCCCACAGATACGCAGTATTTT.

This chain uses TRBV11-2 with TRBJ2-7, with no clear D. Trimming cost V 3 bases and J 6 bases, with 9 bases left between them. The V gene's germline CDR1 is SGHAT and CDR2 FQNNGV. The length of the CDR3 is 12 residues. CDR3 region: CASSFLSAEQYF. The CDR3 DNA is TGTGCCAGCAGCTTCCTAAGCGCCGAGCAGTACTTC.

The chain joins TRBV15 to TRBJ2-3, with TRBD2 identical over 10 bases. Germline V lookup: CDR1 LNHNV, CDR2 YYDKDF (reference sequence). With V trimmed by 0 bases and J by 5 bases, 2 bases remained unmatched. The CDR3 spans 15 residues. In DNA, the CDR3 is TGTGCCACCAGCAGAGAAGCGGGAGGGCAAGATACGCAGTATTTT. Translated: CATSREAGGQDTQYF. The full variable domain, in which reference TRBV15 and TRBJ2-3 provide the parts outside the CDR3, is DAMVIQNPRYQVTQFGKPVTLSCSQTLNHNVMYWYQQKSSQAPKLLFHYYDKDFNNEADTPDNFQSRRPNTSFCFLDIRSPGLGDTAMYLCATSREAGGQDTQYFGPGTRLTVL.

This clonotype was seen only a few times. CDR3 loop: CASSNTDTQYF. CDR3 nucleotides: TGTGCCAGTAGTAACACAGATACGCAGTATTTT. V and J are TRBV19 and TRBJ2-3; D is unresolved. This CDR3 has 11 amino acids. CDR1 is LNHDA and CDR2 is SQIVND in the germline V gene (reference sequence). V lost 4 bases to trimming and J lost 2 bases, with 1 base between them.